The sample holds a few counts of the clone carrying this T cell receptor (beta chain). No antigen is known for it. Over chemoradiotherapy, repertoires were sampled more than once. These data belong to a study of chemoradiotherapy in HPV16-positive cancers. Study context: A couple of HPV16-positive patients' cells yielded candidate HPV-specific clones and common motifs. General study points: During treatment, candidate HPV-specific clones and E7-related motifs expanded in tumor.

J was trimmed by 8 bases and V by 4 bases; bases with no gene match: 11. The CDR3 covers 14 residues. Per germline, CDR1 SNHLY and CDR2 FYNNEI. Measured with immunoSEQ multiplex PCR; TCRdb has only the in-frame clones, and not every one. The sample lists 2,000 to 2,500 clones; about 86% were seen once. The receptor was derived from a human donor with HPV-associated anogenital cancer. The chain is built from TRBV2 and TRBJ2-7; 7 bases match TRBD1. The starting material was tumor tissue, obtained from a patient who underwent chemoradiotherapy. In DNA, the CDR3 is TGTGCCAGCAGTGCGTCCCGGGACAGCGGAAAGCAGTACTTC. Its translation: CASSASRDSGKQYF.